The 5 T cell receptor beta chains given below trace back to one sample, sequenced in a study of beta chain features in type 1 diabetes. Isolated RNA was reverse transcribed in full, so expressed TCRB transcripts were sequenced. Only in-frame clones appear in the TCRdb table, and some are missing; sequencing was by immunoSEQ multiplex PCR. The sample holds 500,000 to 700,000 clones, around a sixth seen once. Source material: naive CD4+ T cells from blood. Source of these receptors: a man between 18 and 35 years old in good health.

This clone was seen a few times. This chain's CDR3 is CAWSSLSGGAYEQYF. As DNA, the CDR3 is TGTGCCTGGAGTTCCCTCAGCGGAGGGGCCTACGAGCAGTACTTC. V usage is TRBV30 and J usage is TRBJ2-5; D possibly corresponds to TRBD2 (6 bases). The DNA end favors TRBJ2-7, so the J call may be wrong. Germline V gene sequence: CDR1 GTSNPN, CDR2 SVGIG (reference sequence). CDR3 length equals 15 residues.

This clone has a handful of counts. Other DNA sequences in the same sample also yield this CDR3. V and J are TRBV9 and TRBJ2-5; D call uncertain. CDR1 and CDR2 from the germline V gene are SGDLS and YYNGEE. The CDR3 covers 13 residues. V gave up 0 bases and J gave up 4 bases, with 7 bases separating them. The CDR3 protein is CASSVGVGETQYF. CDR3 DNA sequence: TGTGCCAGCAGCGTAGGGGTGGGAGAGACCCAGTACTTC. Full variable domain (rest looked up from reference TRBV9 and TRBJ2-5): DSGVTQTPKHLITATGQRVTLRCSPRSGDLSVYWYQQSLDQGLQFLIQYYNGEERAKGNILERFSAQQFPDLHSELNLSSLELGDSALYFCASSVGVGETQYFGPGTRLLVL.

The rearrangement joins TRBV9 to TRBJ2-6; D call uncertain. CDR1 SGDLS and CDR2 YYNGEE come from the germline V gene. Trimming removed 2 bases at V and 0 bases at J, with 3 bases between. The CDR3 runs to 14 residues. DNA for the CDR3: TGTGCCAGCAGCGTGTTCTCTGGGGCCAACGTCCTGACTTTC. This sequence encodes CASSVFSGANVLTF.

Here the CDR3 DNA reads TGTGCCAGCCGTGACCCGGCTAGCGGTTCCTACGAGCAGTACTTC. Translating gives CASRDPASGSYEQYF. The chain is built from TRBV6-6 and TRBJ2-7, with 7 bases matching TRBD2. Germline V gene data show CDR1 as MNHNY and CDR2 as SVGAGI (reference sequence). The CDR3 is made up of 15 amino acids. The ends lost 8 bases at V and 1 base at J; junction bases unmatched: 11.

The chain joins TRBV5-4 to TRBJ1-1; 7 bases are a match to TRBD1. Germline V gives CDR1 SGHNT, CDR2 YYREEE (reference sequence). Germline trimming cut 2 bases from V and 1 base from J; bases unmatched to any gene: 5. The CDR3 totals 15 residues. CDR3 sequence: CASSLMTGWNTEAFF. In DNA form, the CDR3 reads TGTGCCAGCAGCTTAATGACAGGGTGGAACACTGAAGCTTTCTTT.